This T cell receptor (beta chain) was recovered during a study of cytomegalovirus exposure and HLA in healthy donors. Across the study: Earlier, about 180 million T cells were analyzed, and some 120 million unique TCR beta sequences were found among them. Whole-study results and caveats: Previously analyzed data showed that most TCR beta V segments were productive at a frequency of about 90% or about 30%. Later analysis revealed greater clonal expansion in HLA-associated TCR beta chains than in equally common others.

About this clone itself: Its antigen is not identified.

The PCR had 60 Vbeta and 13 Jbeta primers. Original processing notes: A follow-up analysis tallied some 80 million unique TCR beta chains, about 10 million shared. Sequenced by immunoSEQ multiplex PCR; TCRdb stores in-frame clones only, minus some. V, J and clone size reflect that table, while D and trimming were determined from the DNA. This table holds about 110,000 clones, roughly 80% found once. CDR3 length: 15 amino acids. The V gene's germline CDR1 is MDHEN and CDR2 SYDVKM. The ends lost 2 bases at V and 2 bases at J; junction bases unmatched: 3. The gene calls are TRBV28 and TRBJ2-1; TRBD1 matches 7 bases. The sample consisted of PBMCs. The TCR originated in a man between 50 and 59 years old in good health and CMV-seronegative. The CDR3 reads CASSLGQGAYNEQFF. CDR3 in DNA: TGTGCCAGCAGTTTAGGGCAGGGGGCCTACAATGAGCAGTTCTTC.